The next 29 T cell receptor beta chains were all read from a single sample in a study of blood T cell repertoires in COVID-19. The method was immunoSEQ multiplex PCR; TCRdb's version includes in-frame clones alone and lacks a portion of them. The sample contains around 450,000 clones, roughly 87% of which appear only once. Material: PBMCs or T cells enriched from blood (not recorded which). These TCRs come from a woman aged 18-29 years who had recovered from COVID-19.

Notes on this clone: This sample also contains other DNA sequences that code for the same CDR3. The J gene is TRBJ1-2, the V gene TRBV28; TRBD1 agrees at 7 bases. CDR1 and CDR2 from the germline V gene are MDHEN and SYDVKM. The CDR3 length is 14 residues. Trimming cost V 6 bases and J 4 bases; bases outside gene matches: 8. The CDR3 nucleotides read TGTGCCAGCAGCTTCCGGGACAGCGCCTATGGCTACACCTTC. Translating gives CASSFRDSAYGYTF.

The V gene is TRBV20-1, the J gene TRBJ2-2; a possible D gene is TRBD2 (5 bases). V was trimmed by 3 bases and J by 2 bases, leaving 22 bases between them. From germline, CDR1 is DFQATT and CDR2 SNEGSKA (reference sequence). The CDR3 contains 18 residues. CDR3 nucleotides: TGCAGTGCTAGTATAACGGGTGTTAGGACTCCTAACACCGGGGAGCTGTTTTTT. Its protein is CSASITGVRTPNTGELFF.

The V call is TRBV27, the J call TRBJ1-1; D is ambiguous. Between the trimmed V and J ends, which lost 6 bases and 3 bases, there was a span of 11 bases. This CDR3 has 13 residues. Germline CDR1 is MNHEY and CDR2 is SMNVEV (reference sequence). In nucleotides, the CDR3 is TGTGCCAGCAGCCTAAACAGATACACTGAAGCTTTCTTT. Protein product: CASSLNRYTEAFF.

The rearrangement joins TRBV4-2 to TRBJ2-3, with 10 bases lining up with TRBD2. The germline gives CDR1 LGHNA, CDR2 YNFKEQ. Trimming cost V 0 bases and J 5 bases; bases outside gene matches: 11. The length of the CDR3 is 18 residues. CDR3 DNA sequence: TGTGCCAGCAGCCAAGATCCGAGCGGGGGGGCTCGTGGAGATACGCAGTATTTT. It codes for CASSQDPSGGARGDTQYF.

The CDR3 nucleotides are TGCGCCAGCAGTGTACGCAGGGGCACCGGGGAGCTGTTTTTT. It translates to CASSVRRGTGELFF. This chain connects TRBV10-1 to TRBJ2-2, with a weak D call TRBD1 (6 bases). V was shortened by 4 bases and J by 4 bases, with 10 bases between the two germline ends. Germline assignment: CDR1 WNHNN and CDR2 SYGVQD (reference sequence). This CDR3 is 14 amino acids long.

Note on this clone: Different DNA sequences within this sample yield the same CDR3. This rearrangement joins TRBV5-1 to TRBJ1-2; TRBD1 aligns across 11 bases. In germline, CDR1 is SGHRS, CDR2 YFSETQ. The length of the CDR3 is 14 residues. V shed 0 bases, J shed 8 bases, and the junction held 3 bases outside the gene matches. The CDR3 DNA reads as TGCGCCAGCAGCTTGGGGACAGGGGGCGCAGGCTACACCTTC. Protein product: CASSLGTGGAGYTF. The full variable domain, with the rest looked up from reference TRBV5-1 and TRBJ1-2, is KAGVTQTPRYLIKTRGQQVTLSCSPISGHRSVSWYQQTPGQGLQFLFEYFSETQRNKGNFPGRFSGRQFSNSRSEMNVSTLELGDSALYLCASSLGTGGAGYTFGSGTRLTVV.

This clone appeared a single time. V gene TRBV7-3 combines with J gene TRBJ2-5, with D possibly being TRBD1 (6 bases). CDR3 length: 15 residues. Trimming took 5 bases from V and 5 from J, leaving 18 bases between them. Germline loops: CDR1 SGHTA, CDR2 FQGTGA. The chain's CDR3 is CASSPGRAGVETQYF. CDR3 DNA sequence: TGTGCCAGCAGCCCGGGACGCGCAGGGGTCGAGACCCAGTACTTC.

This clone was seen a few times. The chain links TRBV29-1 to TRBJ1-1; no clear D. The germline V gene has CDR1 SQVTM and CDR2 ANQGSEA. The CDR3 totals 12 residues. With 2 bases removed from V and 3 bases from J, the gap between germline ends came to 7 bases. The CDR3 DNA sequence: TGCAGCGTTGAACGCGGGTACACTGAAGCTTTCTTT. The encoded protein is CSVERGYTEAFF. The full variable domain, in which reference TRBV29-1 and TRBJ1-1 provide the parts outside the CDR3, is SAVISQKPSRDICQRGTSLTIQCQVDSQVTMMFWYRQQPGQSLTLIATANQGSEATYESGFVIDKFPISRPNLTFSTLTVSNMSPEDSSIYLCSVERGYTEAFFGQGTRLTVV.

The chain recombines TRBV2 with TRBJ1-1, with TRBD1 matching 7 bases. Trimming removed 7 bases from V and 5 bases from J; junction bases left unmatched: 13. The CDR3 length is 15 residues. In germline, CDR1 is SNHLY, CDR2 FYNNEI. CDR3 in amino acids: CASKPSTGLLTEAFF. The CDR3 bases are TGTGCCAGCAAGCCTTCGACAGGGTTACTTACTGAAGCTTTCTTT.

CDR3: CASSGLAGTFDKKETQYF. DNA of the CDR3: TGTGCCAGCAGCGGACTAGCGGGGACCTTTGATAAGAAAGAGACCCAGTACTTC. J is TRBJ2-5 and V is TRBV9; 11 nucleotides agree with TRBD2. Germline V gives CDR1 SGDLS, CDR2 YYNGEE. J gave up 3 bases and V 3 bases, and 13 bases lay outside the gene matches. The CDR3 covers 18 residues.

The J gene is TRBJ2-3, the V gene TRBV9; 7 nucleotides align to TRBD1. The germline V gene encodes CDR1 SGDLS and CDR2 YYNGEE. J was trimmed by 2 bases and V by 1 base; bases with no gene match: 4. The CDR3 totals 15 residues. The chain's CDR3 is CASSVTGDNTDTQYF. CDR3 bases: TGTGCCAGCAGCGTAACAGGGGACAACACAGATACGCAGTATTTT.

On this clone: A much larger clone sits a single nucleotide away, making a read error possible. This chain joins TRBV3-1 (or the pseudogene TRBV3-2) and TRBJ2-5; D is uncertain. The germline CDR1 and CDR2 sequences are LGHDT and YNNKEL (reference sequence). The CDR3 loop spans 13 amino acids. V was shortened by 0 bases and J by 2 bases, with 4 bases between the two germline ends. DNA of the CDR3: TGTGCCAGCAGCCAAGACCCTCAAGAGACCCAGTACTTC. It translates to CASSQDPQETQYF.

This rearrangement joins TRBV3-1 (or the pseudogene TRBV3-2) to TRBJ2-1; 10 bases line up with TRBD1. Germline V CDR1 and CDR2: LGHDT, YNNKEL (reference sequence). V was pared by 6 bases and J by 2 bases, with 4 bases of the junction left unmatched. The CDR3 is made up of 15 amino acids. CDR3 sequence reads: CASSPGTGAYNEQFF. The CDR3 nucleotides are TGTGCCAGCAGTCCCGGGACAGGGGCCTACAATGAGCAGTTCTTC.

The chain uses TRBV2 and TRBJ1-5; D remains ambiguous. The ends were cut back, 7 bases at V and 7 bases at J, with 17 bases in the middle. CDR1 and CDR2 from the germline V gene are SNHLY and FYNNEI. This CDR3 has 14 amino acids. The CDR3 sequence: CASKRSTRGQPQHF. As DNA, the CDR3 is TGTGCCAGCAAAAGGTCGACGCGGGGACAGCCCCAGCATTTT. Drawing the rest from reference TRBV2 and TRBJ1-5, the complete variable domain is EPEVTQTPSHQVTQMGQEVILRCVPISNHLYFYWYRQILGQKVEFLVSFYNNEISEKSEIFDDQFSVERPDGSNFTLKIRSTKLEDSAMYFCASKRSTRGQPQHFGDGTRLSIL.

The chain joins TRBV2 to TRBJ2-5; D unresolved. The CDR3 is 11 residues long. V was shortened by 6 bases and J by 3 bases, with 5 bases between the two germline ends. Per germline, CDR1 SNHLY and CDR2 FYNNEI. CDR3 in amino acids: CASRLKETQYF. In DNA, the CDR3 is TGTGCCAGCAGACTAAAAGAGACCCAGTACTTC.

This rearrangement joins TRBV3-1 (or the pseudogene TRBV3-2) to TRBJ1-1; 10 positions agree with TRBD1. Germline V gene lookup returns CDR1 LGHDT and CDR2 YNNKEL (reference sequence). The V gene end was trimmed by 4 bases and the J gene end by 5 bases; junction bases not matched to a gene: 4. The CDR3 totals 14 residues. In DNA form, the CDR3 reads TGTGCCAGCAGCCCCAGGGACAGGGGAACTGAAGCTTTCTTT. Its translation: CASSPRDRGTEAFF.

V gene TRBV2 combines with J gene TRBJ1-5, with a possible D match to TRBD1 (6 bases). The CDR3 length is 15 residues. V was clipped by 2 bases and J by 3 bases, with 11 bases between them. CDR1 SNHLY and CDR2 FYNNEI come from the germline V gene. CDR3 sequence reads: CASSENRAVNQPQHF. The CDR3 nucleotides are TGTGCCAGCAGTGAAAACAGGGCAGTCAATCAGCCCCAGCATTTT.

The rearrangement links TRBV7-2 to TRBJ1-6; D uncertain. V lost 1 base, J lost 6 bases, and 10 bases lay in between. The CDR3 has 15 residues. The germline CDR1 and CDR2 sequences are SGHTA and FQGNSA. CDR3 loop: CASSLERQTNSPLHF. In DNA form, the CDR3 reads TGTGCCAGCAGCTTAGAGCGGCAGACTAATTCACCCCTCCACTTT.

The CDR3 DNA reads TGTGCCAGTAGAAAAACAGGGGATAATCAGCCCCAGCATTTT. This codes for CASRKTGDNQPQHF. V usage is TRBV19 and J usage is TRBJ1-5; 7 nucleotides match TRBD1. The J segment lost 4 bases and the V segment lost 6 bases, leaving 6 bases of the junction unmatched. The CDR3 totals 14 residues. Looked up from germline, CDR1 is LNHDA and CDR2 is SQIVND (reference sequence).

This sequence joins TRBV5-1 and TRBJ2-3, with 9 bases lining up with TRBD2. Trimming took 4 bases from V and 4 from J; bases not matched to a gene: 7. The germline gives CDR1 SGHRS, CDR2 YFSETQ. This CDR3 is 15 amino acids long. This CDR3 reads CASSPGTSSPDTQYF. The DNA of the CDR3 is TGCGCCAGCAGCCCAGGGACTAGCAGCCCAGATACGCAGTATTTT.

V gene TRBV19 combines with J gene TRBJ2-1; unclear D gene. Trimming pared 3 bases from V and 0 bases from J, leaving 6 bases between. Germline loops: CDR1 LNHDA, CDR2 SQIVND (reference sequence). The CDR3 contains 14 residues. The CDR3 sequence: CASSMRNSYNEQFF. The DNA of the CDR3 is TGTGCCAGTAGTATGCGGAACTCCTACAATGAGCAGTTCTTC.

This chain links TRBV5-4 with TRBJ2-7; TRBD2 matches at 16 bases. CDR1 is SGHNT and CDR2 is YYREEE in the germline V gene (reference sequence). The CDR3 runs to 15 residues. J gave up 7 bases and V 4 bases, and 5 bases lay outside the gene matches. CDR3 nucleotides: TGTGCCAGCAGCCCTAGGGGACTAGCGGGGGGGGAGCAGTACTTC. It yields the protein CASSPRGLAGGEQYF.

The CDR3 DNA is TGTGCCAGCAGCTTTCGGGAGATAGAGACCCAGTACTTC. This gives the protein CASSFREIETQYF. V gene TRBV7-9 combines with J gene TRBJ2-5; tentatively, D is TRBD2 (6 bases). The CDR3 totals 13 residues. CDR1 is SEHNR, CDR2 FQNEAQ, per germline (reference sequence). The germline V and J ends were trimmed by 3 bases and 4 bases, with 9 bases remaining between them.

Notes on this clone: This clone may be a read error of a much larger clone one base away. V and J are TRBV6-5 and TRBJ1-2; the D gene is possibly TRBD1 (5 bases). Germline CDR1 reads MNHEY; CDR2 reads SVGAGI. Deletions cut 6 bases from V and 1 base from J, with 12 bases between. The CDR3 length is 14 residues. The CDR3 region has the DNA TGTGCCAGCAGCCCCGGGGGGGGTAACTATGGCTACACCTTC. It is translated as CASSPGGGNYGYTF.

This sequence joins TRBV24-1 and TRBJ2-1, with no clear D. The germline gives CDR1 KGHDR, CDR2 SFDVKD. Trimming pared 5 bases from V and 8 bases from J, leaving 12 bases between. This CDR3 has 13 residues. As DNA, the CDR3 is TGTGCCACCAGTGGCTACGCTTTGGATGAGCAGTTCTTC. It yields the protein CATSGYALDEQFF.

The chain combines TRBV6-5 with TRBJ1-4, with TRBD1 matching 7 bases. CDR1 is MNHEY and CDR2 is SVGAGI in the germline V gene. This CDR3 spans 14 amino acids. Germline trimming cut 8 bases from V and 3 bases from J; bases unmatched to any gene: 6. The CDR3 DNA sequence: TGTGCCAGCCGGGCGGGGACAGCTAATGAAAAACTGTTTTTT. Translating gives CASRAGTANEKLFF.

This clone was recorded a few times. This chain uses TRBV5-1 with TRBJ1-2; no definite D call. V lost 1 base and J 0 bases, leaving 10 bases between the germline ends. Germline V gene sequence: CDR1 SGHRS, CDR2 YFSETQ. The CDR3 is 15 residues long. CDR3 sequence: CASSLSLQTNYGYTF. In DNA form, the CDR3 reads TGCGCCAGCAGCTTGTCTTTACAGACTAACTATGGCTACACCTTC.

A few counts support this clone. The chain combines TRBV18 with TRBJ2-2; 7 bases agree with TRBD1. CDR1 and CDR2 from the germline V gene are KGHSH and LQKENI. CDR3 length equals 17 residues. V dropped 6 bases and J dropped 5; count of bases not matched to a gene: 15. CDR3 nucleotide sequence: TGTGCCAGCTCCCTCGGAAGGAAGGGGGCGACGACCGGGGAGCTGTTTTTT. It specifies CASSLGRKGATTGELFF.

The chain employs TRBV30 and TRBJ1-4, with D perhaps matching TRBD1 (5 bases). CDR1 and CDR2 from the germline V gene are GTSNPN and SVGIG (reference sequence). Trimming shortened V by 2 bases and J by 0 bases, and 16 bases separated the two germline ends. This CDR3 is built from 17 residues. CDR3 DNA: TGTGCCTGGAGTCCCGGGCTGGGGGGAGCAACTAATGAAAAACTGTTTTTT. The encoded protein is CAWSPGLGGATNEKLFF. Filled out from reference TRBV30 and TRBJ1-4, the complete variable domain reads SQTIHQWPATLVQPVGSPLSLECTVEGTSNPNLYWYRQAAGRGLQLLFYSVGIGQISSEVPQNLSASRPQDRQFILSSKKLLLSDSGFYLCAWSPGLGGATNEKLFFGSGTQLSVL.